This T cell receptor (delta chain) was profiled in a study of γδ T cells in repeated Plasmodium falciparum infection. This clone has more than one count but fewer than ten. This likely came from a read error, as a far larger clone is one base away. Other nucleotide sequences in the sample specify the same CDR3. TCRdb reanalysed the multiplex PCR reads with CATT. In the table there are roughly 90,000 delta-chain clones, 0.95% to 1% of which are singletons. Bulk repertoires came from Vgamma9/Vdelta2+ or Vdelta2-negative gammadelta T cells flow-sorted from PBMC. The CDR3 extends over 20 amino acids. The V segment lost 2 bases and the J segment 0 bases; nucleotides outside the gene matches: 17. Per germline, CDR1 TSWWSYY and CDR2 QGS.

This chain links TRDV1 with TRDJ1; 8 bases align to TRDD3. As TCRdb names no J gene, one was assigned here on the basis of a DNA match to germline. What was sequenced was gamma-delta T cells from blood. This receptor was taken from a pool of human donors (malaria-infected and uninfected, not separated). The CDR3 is CALGEVPTGGLRPYTDKLIF. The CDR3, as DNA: TGTGCTCTTGGGGAAGTTCCGACTGGGGGCCTACGCCCTTACACCGATAAACTCATCTTT.